The rows below give T cell receptor beta chains drawn from one sample of a study of immune characterization of retroperitoneal liposarcoma. TCRdb passed the PCR reads through MiXCR, listing each CDR3 protein once. The profile covers about 10,000 distinct CDR3 sequences, with about a quarter appearing a single time and approximately 9% taken by the ten largest. What was sequenced was tumor tissue. These receptors all stem from a female donor with retroperitoneal liposarcoma. Each CDR3 is given with its conserved first and last residue. The D gene is left open where the match is weak. Expanded clones are given a class, and other clones once, few, many or no size at all.

j_gene | v_gene | d_gene | abundance | CDR3nt | CDR3aa
TRBJ2-1 | TRBV7-9 | TRBD1 | few | TGTGCCAGCAGCCCACGACAGGGGAGCTCCTACAATGAGCAGTTCTTC | CASSPRQGSSYNEQFF
TRBJ2-7 | TRBV14 | NA | NA | TGTGCCAGCAGCCAGCTCCGACGGGGCGAGCAGTACTTC | CASSQLRRGEQYF
TRBJ2-3 | TRBV27 | TRBD1 | many | TGTGCCAGCGCCGACAGGGGTGGATCGCAGTATTTT | CASADRGGSQYF
TRBJ2-2 | TRBV4-3 | NA | NA | TGCGCCAGCAGCCTAAAACAGGTGGGGGGACACACCGGGGAGCTGTTTTTT | CASSLKQVGGHTGELFF
TRBJ2-1 | TRBV5-4 | TRBD2 | NA | TGTGCCAGCAAGGCCGGGACTATCGCTCACGAGCAGTTCTTC | CASKAGTIAHEQFF
TRBJ2-1 | TRBV7-3 | NA | medium-sized | TGTGCCAGCAGCTTAGACAATGGGGCCTACAATGAGCAGTTCTTC | CASSLDNGAYNEQFF
TRBJ1-2 | TRBV27 | NA | NA | TGTGCCAGCAGTTTATGGAGCTACACCTTC | CASSLWSYTF
TRBJ2-7 | TRBV7-2 | TRBD2 | medium-sized | TGTGCCAGCAGCCGTAGCGGGAGAAGGTCCTACAATGAGCAGTACTTC | CASSRSGRRSYNEQYF
TRBJ2-1 | TRBV12-3/TRBV12-4 | NA | few | TGTGCCAGCAGTTCTCGAAGGGATGAGCAGTTCTTC | CASSSRRDEQFF
TRBJ2-5 | TRBV6-1 | NA | few | TGTGCCAGCACCGACCACCCCCGCGGGACCCAGTACTTC | CASTDHPRGTQYF
TRBJ2-7 | TRBV6-1 | NA | medium-sized | TGTGCCAGCAGTGAAATGGTAGGTGGGTTCTACGAGCAGTACTTC | CASSEMVGGFYEQYF
TRBJ2-1 | TRBV7-3 | TRBD2 | NA | TGTGCCAGCAGCTCCTGGACTAGCGGGGACCTGCTCGGGGAGCAGTTCTTC | CASSSWTSGDLLGEQFF
TRBJ1-2 | TRBV7-2 | NA | many | TGTGCCAGCAGCTCAGACAGATATGGCTACACCTTC | CASSSDRYGYTF
TRBJ2-3 | TRBV7-2 | TRBD1 | NA | TGTGCCAGCAGCGCCCGACAGGGCGGAAGCACAGATACGCAGTATTTT | CASSARQGGSTDTQYF
TRBJ2-5 | TRBV12-5 | NA | many | TGTGCTAGTGGTCAGATGATGTACCAGTACTTC | CASGQMMYQYF
TRBJ2-7 | TRBV6-1 | NA | NA | TGTGCCAGCAGTAAGTCGGACAGTTACGAGCAGTACTTC | CASSKSDSYEQYF
TRBJ2-6 | TRBV11-2 | TRBD2 | many | TGTGCCAGCAGCTTAGCGGGGGGTTTAGGGGCCAACGTCCTGACTTTC | CASSLAGGLGANVLTF
TRBJ2-3 | TRBV10-3 | TRBD2 | medium-sized | TGTGCCACCAAAGGACTAGCGACAGATACGCAGTATTTT | CATKGLATDTQYF
TRBJ2-7 | TRBV6-5 | TRBD1 | NA | TGTGCCAGCAGTGTCACAGGGGGTTCCTACAATGAGCAGTACTTC | CASSVTGGSYNEQYF
TRBJ1-5 | TRBV7-2 | NA | few | TGTGCCAGCAGCTTAGGGTCCGGGGCTCGGTATCAGCCCCAGCATTTT | CASSLGSGARYQPQHF
TRBJ1-5 | TRBV7-8 | NA | NA | TGTGCCAGCAGCTTACAGGCGTCGGCTCAGCCCCAGCATTTT | CASSLQASAQPQHF
TRBJ2-5 | TRBV12-3/TRBV12-4 | NA | many | TGTGCCAGCAGTCGTGCAAGGGGGGGGACCCAGTACTTC | CASSRARGGTQYF
TRBJ1-2 | TRBV12-3/TRBV12-4 | NA | few | TGTGCCAGCAGCCCCAGGGTAAACTATGGCTACACCTTC | CASSPRVNYGYTF
TRBJ2-7 | TRBV7-2 | NA | medium-sized | TGTGCCAGCAGCTTAGACCCGGGTAGCTTCAGCGAGCAGTACTTC | CASSLDPGSFSEQYF